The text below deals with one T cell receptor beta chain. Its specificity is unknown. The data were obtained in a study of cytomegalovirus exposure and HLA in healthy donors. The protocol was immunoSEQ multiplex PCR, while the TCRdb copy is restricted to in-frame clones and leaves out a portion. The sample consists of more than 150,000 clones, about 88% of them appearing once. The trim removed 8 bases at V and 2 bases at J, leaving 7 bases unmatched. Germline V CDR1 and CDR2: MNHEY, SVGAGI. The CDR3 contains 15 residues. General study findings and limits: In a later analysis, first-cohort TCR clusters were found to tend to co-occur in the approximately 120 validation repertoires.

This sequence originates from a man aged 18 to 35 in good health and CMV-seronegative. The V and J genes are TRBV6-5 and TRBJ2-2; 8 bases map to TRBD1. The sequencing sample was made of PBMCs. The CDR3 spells CASRRTGRNTGELFF. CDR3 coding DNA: TGTGCCAGCCGACGGACAGGGCGAAACACCGGGGAGCTGTTTTTT.